This T cell receptor (beta chain) was retrieved from a study of cytomegalovirus exposure and HLA in healthy donors. In the PCR, 60 Vbeta and 13 Jbeta primers were used. Method: immunoSEQ multiplex PCR; TCRdb's copy keeps in-frame clones and lacks some. The sample lists around 140,000 clones; roughly 70% were seen once. J lost 9 bases, V lost 5 bases, and 5 bases had no gene match. The CDR3 is 13 residues long. CDR1 and CDR2 from the germline V gene are SGHTA and FQGNSA. The study's findings and limits: What TCR beta sequences reportedly achieved was accurate prediction of HLA-A and HLA-B alleles in most subjects. Most likely, a cluster of highly shared sequence variants arose as a sequencing artifact. For most TCR beta V segments, an earlier analysis put the productive rate at about 87% or about 30% of the time.

As for this clone: Its antigen remains unknown.

The J gene is TRBJ2-1, the V gene TRBV7-2; 9 nucleotides align to TRBD1. The sample taken for sequencing was PBMCs. The receptor comes from a man over 45 in good health and CMV-seropositive. The CDR3 coding sequence is TGTGCCAGCAGCCTCACAGGGGGCCTTGAGCAGTTCTTC. This encodes CASSLTGGLEQFF.